This section outlines one T cell receptor (beta chain) sequence together with its context. Its antigen is still unknown. The CDR3 extends over 12 amino acids. Looked up from germline, CDR1 is MNHNS and CDR2 is SASEGT. Trimming removed 3 bases at V and 7 bases at J, with 7 bases between. The data stem from a study of cytotoxic CD8 clonotypes in ibrutinib-treated CLL. The study's findings and limits: Clonality correlated strongly with circulating CD8+ T cells and exceeded age-matched healthy donors at baseline.

The assay was immunoSEQ multiplex PCR, and TCRdb's table has in-frame clones only and misses some. In the table there are approximately 74,000 clones, more than 75% of which are singletons. This sample comprised PBMCs, obtained at disease progression, from a patient treated with ibrutinib. The sequence derives from a human donor with chronic lymphocytic leukemia. This chain links TRBV6-1 with TRBJ2-1; tentatively, D is TRBD1 or TRBD2 (5 bases each). The CDR3 is CASSEWGNEQFF. CDR3 nucleotide sequence: TGTGCCAGCAGTGAGTGGGGGAATGAGCAGTTCTTC.